The clone carrying this T cell receptor (beta chain) was seen repeatedly, ten times or more. Its matching antigen is unknown. Individual cDNA molecules received unique molecular identifiers. One entry per CDR3 protein, called by TCRdb with MiXCR from the 5' RACE reads. This sample has under 80,000 distinct CDR3 sequences, with 11% found just once. Per germline, CDR1 SGHTA and CDR2 FQGNSA. Losses at the gene ends were 3 bases for V and 5 bases for J; bases not matched to a gene: 9. The CDR3 contains 15 residues. This specimen comes from a study of early T cells in non-severe SARS-CoV-2 infection. For the study at large: From unsorted whole blood, bulk RNA was sequenced, and the chains remained unpaired.

Study-level results: VDJdb-based annotation leaned toward anti-spike CD8 responses and missed private and CD4 specificities.

The clonotype comes from an adult who was a healthcare worker with PCR-confirmed SARS-CoV-2 infection or an uninfected control (not recorded which). The rearrangement uses TRBV7-2 and TRBJ2-7, with TRBD1 identical over 8 bases. Specimen: whole blood. CDR3 sequence (DNA): TGTGCCAGCAGCTTTACAGGGGGTGGCAGGAACGAGCAGTACTTC. It is translated as CASSFTGGGRNEQYF.